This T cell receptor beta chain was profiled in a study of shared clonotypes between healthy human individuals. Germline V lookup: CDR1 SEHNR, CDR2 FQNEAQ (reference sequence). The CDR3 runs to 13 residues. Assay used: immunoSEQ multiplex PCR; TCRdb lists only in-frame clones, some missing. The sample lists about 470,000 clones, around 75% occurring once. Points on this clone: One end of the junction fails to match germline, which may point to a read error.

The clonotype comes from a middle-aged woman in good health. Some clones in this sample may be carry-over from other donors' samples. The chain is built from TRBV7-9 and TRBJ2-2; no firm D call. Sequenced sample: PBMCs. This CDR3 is CASSFSNSGELFF. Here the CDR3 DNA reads TGTGCCAGCAGCTTCTCAAACAGCGGGGAGCTGTTTTTT.